A single T cell receptor (beta chain) is shown here with its context. The data derive from a study of blood T cell repertoires in COVID-19. Study-wide context: Samples taken during acute and convalescent COVID-19 were collected in the United States, Italy and Spain. T cells, B-cell-depleted T cells, or PBMCs supplied cDNA or gDNA.

There are 14 residues in the CDR3. V lost 5 bases and J lost 2, with 10 bases in between. Germline V CDR1 and CDR2: LNHDA, SQIVND (reference sequence). The study assigned cohorts using participant-reported clinical history. Authors' methods: The authors estimated nucleated cell counts from reference gene primer amplification. Generated by immunoSEQ multiplex PCR, the TCRdb table keeps only in-frame clones and is missing some. V and J calls and clone size follow that table, whereas D and trimming were derived from the DNA. The repertoire has hundreds of thousands of clones, less than 90% of them found once; the top ten carry approximately 3.3%.

The clonotype was recovered from a woman in her fifties or sixties in a cohort exposed to, infected with or recovered from COVID-19 (not recorded which). The specimen was PBMCs or T cells enriched from blood (not recorded which). The chain has TRBV19 and TRBJ1-3; D is uncertain. The CDR3 spells CASSQVMTGNTIYF. DNA for the CDR3: TGTGCCAGTAGTCAGGTTATGACTGGAAACACCATATATTTT.